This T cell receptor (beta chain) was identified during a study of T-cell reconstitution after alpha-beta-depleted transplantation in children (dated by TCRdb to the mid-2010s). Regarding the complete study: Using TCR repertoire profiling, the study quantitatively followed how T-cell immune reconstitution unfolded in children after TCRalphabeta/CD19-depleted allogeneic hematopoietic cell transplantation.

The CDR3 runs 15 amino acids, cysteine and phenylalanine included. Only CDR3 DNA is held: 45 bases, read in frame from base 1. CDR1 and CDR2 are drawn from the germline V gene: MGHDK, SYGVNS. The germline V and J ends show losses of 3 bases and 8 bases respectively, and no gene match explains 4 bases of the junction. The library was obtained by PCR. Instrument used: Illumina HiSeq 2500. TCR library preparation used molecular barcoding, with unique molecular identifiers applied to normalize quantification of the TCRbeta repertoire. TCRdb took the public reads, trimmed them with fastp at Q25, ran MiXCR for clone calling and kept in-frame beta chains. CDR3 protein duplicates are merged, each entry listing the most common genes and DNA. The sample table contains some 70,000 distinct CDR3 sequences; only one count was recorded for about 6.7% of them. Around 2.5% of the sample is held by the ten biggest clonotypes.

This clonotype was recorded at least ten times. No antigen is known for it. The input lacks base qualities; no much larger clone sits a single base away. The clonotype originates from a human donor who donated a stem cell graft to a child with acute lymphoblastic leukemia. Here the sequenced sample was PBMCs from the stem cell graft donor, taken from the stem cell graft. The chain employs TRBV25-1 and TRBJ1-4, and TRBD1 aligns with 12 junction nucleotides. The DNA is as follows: TGTGCCAGCAGTGACGGGACAGGGGGCAAAGAAAAACTGTTTTTT. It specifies CASSDGTGGKEKLFF.